Each of the 13 T cell receptor beta chains below was sequenced from the same sample in a study of cytomegalovirus exposure and HLA in healthy donors. It was with 60 Vbeta and 13 Jbeta primers that the PCR ran. Assay: immunoSEQ multiplex PCR; the TCRdb copy retains only in-frame clones and omits some. Of under 150,000 clones listed, about 78% were seen once; the top ten hold about 3.1%. Sequenced: PBMCs. These receptor sequences come from a human donor in good health.

V gene TRBV10-3 combines with J gene TRBJ2-7, with D hard to call. This CDR3 is 11 amino acids long. The V and J ends lost 8 bases and 2 bases respectively, with 7 bases between them. Germline V lookup: CDR1 ENHRY, CDR2 SYGVKD. CDR3 sequence: CAIAQTYEQYF. CDR3 sequence (DNA): TGTGCCATCGCCCAGACCTACGAGCAGTACTTC.

J is TRBJ2-4 and V is TRBV30; the match to TRBD1 covers 7 bases. The germline V gene has CDR1 GTSNPN and CDR2 SVGIG (reference sequence). CDR3 length: 15 amino acids. With V trimmed by 2 bases and J by 0 bases, 4 bases remained unmatched. This CDR3 is CAWSRGQVAKNIQYF. For the CDR3, the DNA is TGTGCCTGGAGTAGGGGGCAAGTAGCCAAAAACATTCAGTACTTC. Combining the CDR3 with reference TRBV30 and TRBJ2-4 gives the whole variable domain SQTIHQWPATLVQPVGSPLSLECTVEGTSNPNLYWYRQAAGRGLQLLFYSVGIGQISSEVPQNLSASRPQDRQFILSSKKLLLSDSGFYLCAWSRGQVAKNIQYFGAGTRLSVL.

By sample share, this clone is medium-sized. The genes are TRBV6-5 and TRBJ1-2; TRBD1 matches 9 bases. The CDR3 has 16 amino acids. The V gene end was trimmed by 0 bases and the J gene end by 7 bases; junction bases not matched to a gene: 9. Germline V gene sequence: CDR1 MNHEY, CDR2 SVGAGI. CDR3 nucleotide sequence: TGTGCCAGCAGTTACTCGAATCTAGGGACAGGGTCTGGCTACACCTTC. Protein product: CASSYSNLGTGSGYTF.

The V gene is TRBV5-1, the J gene TRBJ1-4; the D is unclear. Germline V lookup: CDR1 SGHRS, CDR2 YFSETQ. Trimming stripped 6 bases from V and 2 bases from J, with 20 bases between. The CDR3 totals 17 residues. The CDR3 nucleotides are TGCGCCAGCACCAAGGGCGGACTTGGCCCGACTAATGAAAAACTGTTTTTT. Amino acid sequence: CASTKGGLGPTNEKLFF.

This clone appeared a single time. V gene TRBV18 combines with J gene TRBJ2-1, with D possibly matching TRBD2 (6 bases). CDR1 and CDR2 from the germline V gene are KGHSH and LQKENI. The CDR3 has 15 residues. Trimming pared 5 bases from V and 6 bases from J, leaving 17 bases between. Here the CDR3 reads CASSLRQGGINEQFF. The CDR3 bases are TGTGCCAGCTCATTAAGGCAGGGCGGGATCAATGAGCAGTTCTTC.

The genes are TRBV4-3 and TRBJ2-7; TRBD2 aligns across 9 bases. CDR1 LGHNA and CDR2 YSLEER come from the germline V gene. The V segment lost 0 bases and the J segment 7 bases; nucleotides outside the gene matches: 4. This CDR3 comprises 14 residues. The chain's CDR3 is CASSQDGTSFEQYF. Written as DNA, the CDR3 is TGCGCCAGCAGCCAAGACGGGACTAGCTTTGAGCAGTACTTC.

This clone was counted a few times. This chain links TRBV28 with TRBJ2-1; 10 positions match TRBD1. This CDR3 contains 16 residues. The V gene end was trimmed by 2 bases and the J gene end by 7 bases; junction bases not matched to a gene: 8. The germline CDR1 and CDR2 sequences are MDHEN and SYDVKM. The CDR3 DNA follows: TGTGCCAGCAGTTTACCGGGACAGGGGACGGGGAATGAGCAGTTCTTC. Translated: CASSLPGQGTGNEQFF.

This rearrangement joins TRBV9 to TRBJ2-7; 9 positions match TRBD1. The germline V gene has CDR1 SGDLS and CDR2 YYNGEE. The length of the CDR3 is 15 residues. The junction had 6 bases not matched to a gene; V was cut back by 4 bases and J by 1 base. The CDR3 sequence: CASSPRTGVSYEQYF. In DNA form, the CDR3 reads TGTGCCAGCAGCCCTAGGACAGGGGTGTCCTACGAGCAGTACTTC.

V usage is TRBV4-3 and J usage is TRBJ2-2; TRBD1 matches 8 bases. The V gene end was trimmed by 1 base and the J gene end by 5 bases; junction bases not matched to a gene: 6. In germline, CDR1 is LGHNA, CDR2 YSLEER. The CDR3 covers 16 residues. The CDR3 coding sequence is TGCGCCAGCAGCCAAGGAACAGGGGGAAATACCGGGGAGCTGTTTTTT. Translated, it gives CASSQGTGGNTGELFF.

CDR3 sequence: CASSFAGTPWSGGELFF. The CDR3 nucleotides are TGTGCCAGCAGCTTCGCCGGGACTCCCTGGTCGGGCGGGGAGCTGTTTTTT. The gene calls are TRBV7-2 and TRBJ2-2, with D possibly matching TRBD2 (6 bases). The CDR3 has 17 amino acids. Between the trimmed V and J ends, which lost 3 bases and 7 bases, there was a span of 21 bases. CDR1 is SGHTA and CDR2 is FQGNSA in the germline V gene. Combining the CDR3 with reference TRBV7-2 and TRBJ2-2 gives the whole variable domain GAGVSQSPSNKVTEKGKDVELRCDPISGHTALYWYRQSLGQGLEFLIYFQGNSAPDKSGLPSDRFSAERTGGSVSTLTIQRTQQEDSAVYLCASSFAGTPWSGGELFFGEGSRLTVL.

V and J are TRBV10-3 and TRBJ1-2; 7 bases map to TRBD1. CDR3 length equals 13 residues. Germline V gene lookup returns CDR1 ENHRY and CDR2 SYGVKD. The V segment lost 9 bases and the J segment 2 bases; nucleotides outside the gene matches: 6. The CDR3 DNA is TGTGCCATAATGCCAGGGGGGAACTATGGCTACACCTTC. Encoded protein: CAIMPGGNYGYTF.

The chain carries TRBV2 and TRBJ2-7, with 9 bases aligning to TRBD2. CDR1 SNHLY and CDR2 FYNNEI come from the germline V gene. With 3 bases clipped from V and 6 bases from J, the junction kept 12 bases outside the gene matches. CDR3 length equals 16 residues. The CDR3 here is CASSEISAGGPREQYF. The CDR3 coding sequence is TGTGCCAGCAGTGAGATATCGGCGGGAGGGCCTCGCGAGCAGTACTTC. The whole variable domain, remainder taken from reference TRBV2 and TRBJ2-7, is EPEVTQTPSHQVTQMGQEVILRCVPISNHLYFYWYRQILGQKVEFLVSFYNNEISEKSEIFDDQFSVERPDGSNFTLKIRSTKLEDSAMYFCASSEISAGGPREQYFGPGTRLTVT.

The table lists this clone with a count of one. One junction end disagrees with the germline gene, perhaps due to a read error. The rearrangement joins TRBV7-9 to TRBJ1-1; tentatively, D is TRBD1 (6 bases). The CDR3 is 14 amino acids. Germline CDR1 is SEHNR and CDR2 is FQNEAQ (reference sequence). CDR3 loop: CSSSRGQMNTEAFF. CDR3 DNA: TGTTCCAGCAGCCGGGGACAAATGAACACTGAAGCTTTCTTT.